This passage covers 2 T cell receptor beta chains from one sample sequenced in a study of blood T cells in healthy people across ages. A second PCR, run for 7 to 11 cycles, used a sample-barcoded 5' primer plus a J-beta primer mix. TCRdb re-derived calls from the 5' RACE reads in MiXCR, one entry per CDR3 protein. This sample yields about 400,000 distinct CDR3 sequences, of which about 55% are seen a single time; approximately 51% belongs to the top ten. Source material: blood. The source is a man in his 60s in good health.

J is TRBJ2-3 and V is TRBV7-2; the D gene could be TRBD1 or TRBD2 (5 bases each). The CDR3 consists of 14 residues. The ends were cut back, 8 bases at V and 3 bases at J, with 15 bases in the middle. The germline CDR1 and CDR2 sequences are SGHTA and FQGNSA. The CDR3 DNA follows: TGTGCCAGCTCACGGGACCCCACGACAGATACGCAGTATTTT. Its protein product is CASSRDPTTDTQYF.

This clonotype was counted ten times or more. The chain recombines TRBV28 with TRBJ2-1, with TRBD2 as a possible D gene (6 bases). V was clipped by 6 bases and J by 8 bases, with 20 bases between them. The CDR3 consists of 15 residues. The V gene's germline CDR1 is MDHEN and CDR2 SYDVKM. CDR3: CASRPLAPRGDEQFF. Written as DNA, the CDR3 is TGTGCCAGCAGACCTCTAGCGCCCCGTGGGGATGAGCAGTTCTTC.